Listed here are 3 T cell receptor beta chains from one sample, sequenced in a study of blood T cell repertoires in COVID-19. Generated by immunoSEQ multiplex PCR, the TCRdb table keeps only in-frame clones and is missing some. The sample holds about 46,000 clones, approximately 83% seen once. The sequenced material came from peripheral blood. These receptors originate from a human donor in a cohort sampled during active COVID-19. The donor label of this sample is uncertain.

This clone has just a few counts. The CDR3 sequence: CASSPSGIQETQYF. The CDR3 bases are TGTGCCAGCAGCCCTAGCGGCATCCAAGAGACCCAGTACTTC. V gene TRBV3-1 (or the pseudogene TRBV3-2) combines with J gene TRBJ2-5; 7 bases fit TRBD2. Germline CDR1 reads LGHDT; CDR2 reads YNNKEL (reference sequence). The CDR3 is made up of 14 amino acids. V lost 4 bases and J lost 1; bases outside the gene matches: 3.

The chain is built from TRBV2 and TRBJ1-4; 11 nucleotides align to TRBD1. Germline loops: CDR1 SNHLY, CDR2 FYNNEI. The length of the CDR3 is 17 residues. V lost 7 bases to trimming and J lost 2 bases; unmatched junction nucleotides: 9. The CDR3 DNA reads as TGTGCCAGCACTTCCGGGACAGGGGGATTCACTAATGAAAAACTGTTTTTT. Amino acid sequence: CASTSGTGGFTNEKLFF.

This chain links TRBV7-6 with TRBJ2-7, with D perhaps TRBD2 (5 bases). Between the trimmed V and J ends, which lost 5 bases and 0 bases, there was a span of 14 bases. The CDR3 runs to 15 residues. CDR1 SGHVS and CDR2 FNYEAQ come from the germline V gene. This CDR3 is CASSPNMGSSYEQYF. Here the CDR3 DNA reads TGTGCCAGCAGCCCAAATATGGGGAGCTCCTACGAGCAGTACTTC.